Listed below are T cell receptor beta chains from one sample, sequenced in a study of cytotoxic CD8 clonotypes in ibrutinib-treated CLL. Assay: immunoSEQ multiplex PCR; the TCRdb copy retains only in-frame clones and omits some. The repertoire holds some 200,000 clones, over 65% seen once, with more than 4.5% in the top ten. The source material was PBMCs, sampled after 12 months of ibrutinib treatment. The origin of the receptors is a human donor with chronic lymphocytic leukemia. CDR3s include the opening cysteine and the closing phenylalanine or tryptophan. D genes are given only for firm matches. Size is stated for part of the rows, as once, few or many counts, or as a class when the clone is expanded.

J gene,V gene,D gene,clone size,CDR3 protein,CDR3 DNA
TRBJ2-7,TRBV4-3,TRBD2,many,CASSQVVSGSYEQYF,TGCGCCAGCAGCCAAGTTGTTAGCGGGAGCTACGAGCAGTACTTC
TRBJ1-1,TRBV5-1,-,few,CASSPRADTEAFF,TGCGCCAGCAGCCCCCGGGCGGACACTGAAGCTTTCTTT
TRBJ1-2,TRBV4-2,-,-,CASSQDRAGGYTF,TGTGCCAGCAGCCAAGATAGGGCTGGCGGCTACACCTTC
TRBJ1-1,TRBV30,-,-,CAWIRSVNTEAFF,TGTGCCTGGATCCGGTCGGTGAACACTGAAGCTTTCTTT
TRBJ1-5,TRBV6-5,-,-,CASSKMDNSNQPQHF,TGTGCCAGCAGCAAAATGGATAATAGCAATCAGCCCCAGCATTTT
TRBJ1-3,TRBV15,-,-,CATSRASPGTGGNTIYF,TGTGCCACCAGCAGAGCTTCCCCCGGGACCGGTGGAAACACCATATATTTT
TRBJ1-3,TRBV6-6,-,-,CASSYGWASGNTIYF,TGTGCCAGCAGTTACGGATGGGCCTCTGGAAACACCATATATTTT
TRBJ2-7,TRBV5-1,TRBD2,-,CASGEGAYEQYF,TGCGCCAGCGGGGAGGGAGCTTACGAGCAGTACTTC
TRBJ1-3,TRBV6-5,-,-,CASSYRRSSGNTIYF,TGTGCCAGCAGTTACAGACGGAGCTCTGGAAACACCATATATTTT
TRBJ2-7,TRBV7-7,-,-,CASSRGPLDEQYF,TGTGCTAGCAGCCGCGGACCCCTTGACGAGCAGTACTTC
TRBJ2-7,TRBV14,-,-,CASSQMTPVQYF,TGTGCCAGCAGCCAAATGACCCCTGTACAGTACTTC
TRBJ1-3,TRBV27,-,-,CASSPRGSGNTIYF,TGTGCCAGCAGCCCCCGGGGCTCTGGAAACACCATATATTTT
TRBJ2-5,TRBV5-1,TRBD2,few,CASSLVAGLQETQYF,TGCGCCAGCAGCTTGGTAGCGGGGCTCCAAGAGACCCAGTACTTC
TRBJ1-6,TRBV5-4,-,-,CASTFWGANSPLHF,TGTGCCAGCACCTTTTGGGGGGCTAATTCACCCCTCCACTTT
TRBJ2-3,TRBV7-3,-,-,CASSFSKQDTQYF,TGTGCCAGCAGCTTTTCGAAACAAGATACGCAGTATTTT
TRBJ1-2,TRBV14,-,-,CASSHLDRAYGYTF,TGTGCCAGCAGCCACTTGGACAGAGCATATGGCTACACCTTC
TRBJ2-5,TRBV12-5,-,-,CASGTAMEETQYF,TGTGCTAGTGGGACTGCAATGGAAGAGACCCAGTACTTC
TRBJ1-2,TRBV2,TRBD1,-,CATATGGGGYTF,TGTGCCACCGCGACAGGGGGCGGGGGCTACACCTTC
TRBJ1-4,TRBV19,-,-,CASSPLRWISEKLFF,TGTGCCAGTAGTCCACTCCGTTGGATTTCGGAAAAACTGTTTTTT
TRBJ2-5,TRBV4-1,-,-,CASSHVVAEQETQYF,TGCGCCAGCAGCCATGTGGTAGCGGAGCAAGAGACCCAGTACTTC
TRBJ2-1,TRBV5-1,TRBD1,-,CASSPQGQGDYNEQFF,TGCGCCAGCAGCCCTCAAGGACAGGGGGACTACAATGAGCAGTTCTTC
TRBJ1-5,TRBV6-5,-,-,CASTRGGEGQPQHF,TGTGCCAGCACCCGAGGGGGGGAAGGCCAGCCCCAGCATTTT
TRBJ2-6,TRBV27,TRBD2,-,CASSFRLAGAGANVLTF,TGTGCCAGCAGTTTTAGACTAGCGGGAGCCGGGGCCAACGTCCTGACTTTC
TRBJ2-1,TRBV7-2,TRBD2,-,CASSSLGSGRLGEQFF,TGTGCCAGCAGCTCCCTGGGGAGCGGGAGGTTGGGTGAGCAGTTCTTC
TRBJ1-2,TRBV2,-,-,CASSPDLYGYTF,TGTGCCAGCAGTCCCGACCTCTATGGCTACACCTTC
TRBJ2-4,TRBV5-1,TRBD2,-,CASSDGTMENIQYF,TGCGCCAGCAGCGACGGGACTATGGAAAACATTCAGTACTTC
TRBJ1-2,TRBV30,-,once,CAWSVFGGVNGYTF,TGTGCCTGGAGTGTATTCGGAGGTGTTAATGGCTACACCTTC
TRBJ2-7,TRBV6-5,-,-,CASTNGLAYEQYF,TGTGCCAGCACAAACGGACTTGCCTACGAGCAGTACTTC
TRBJ1-1,TRBV29-1,-,-,CSGSSGTEAFF,TGCAGCGGCAGTTCGGGCACTGAAGCTTTCTTT
TRBJ2-7,TRBV6-1,TRBD1,-,CASSVGTGISYEQYF,TGTGCCAGCAGTGTTGGGACAGGGATCTCCTACGAGCAGTACTTC
TRBJ1-6,TRBV9,-,-,CASSGGGFSTYNSPLHF,TGTGCCAGCAGCGGAGGGGGGTTCTCAACCTATAATTCACCCCTCCACTTT
TRBJ2-5,TRBV28,TRBD2,-,CASNPGGVQETQYF,TGTGCCAGCAATCCGGGGGGGGTCCAAGAGACCCAGTACTTC
TRBJ2-3,TRBV9,TRBD2,-,CASSVSGGETDTQYF,TGTGCCAGCAGCGTTAGCGGGGGGGAGACAGATACGCAGTATTTT
TRBJ1-6,TRBV4-2,-,-,CASSPGTGNSPLHF,TGTGCCAGCAGTCCCGGGACTGGGAATTCACCCCTCCACTTT
TRBJ2-3,TRBV7-8,TRBD2,-,CASSLRSGGMGTDTQYF,TGTGCCAGCAGCTTACGTAGCGGGGGAATGGGCACAGATACGCAGTATTTT
TRBJ2-2,TRBV7-9,-,-,CASSLGRNTGELFF,TGTGCCAGCAGCTTAGGGCGGAACACCGGGGAGCTGTTTTTT
TRBJ1-2,TRBV9,TRBD1,few,CASSGGQGNYGYTF,TGTGCCAGCAGCGGGGGACAGGGCAACTATGGCTACACCTTC
TRBJ2-5,TRBV6-5,TRBD2,-,CASRRTSGGKETQYF,TGTGCCAGCAGGCGGACTAGCGGGGGGAAAGAGACCCAGTACTTC
TRBJ2-7,TRBV7-2,TRBD1,-,CASSFDRGREQYF,TGTGCCAGCAGCTTCGACAGGGGGCGCGAGCAGTACTTC
TRBJ1-1,TRBV6-5,-,few,CASSYWRGEGTTEAFF,TGTGCCAGCAGTTACTGGCGGGGGGAGGGGACCACTGAAGCTTTCTTT
TRBJ1-1,TRBV15,TRBD1,-,CATSRDPKGATRAFF,TGTGCCACCAGCAGGGACCCGAAGGGGGCAACGCGAGCTTTCTTT
TRBJ2-7,TRBV30,-,-,CAWAVAYEQYF,TGTGCCTGGGCAGTAGCCTACGAGCAGTACTTC
TRBJ2-1,TRBV18,TRBD2,-,CASSPPGLAGGYNEQFF,TGTGCCAGCTCACCACCGGGACTAGCGGGGGGGTACAATGAGCAGTTCTTC
TRBJ2-7,TRBV4-1,-,-,CASSQGLPGGIYEQYF,TGCGCCAGCAGCCAAGGGCTCCCGGGCGGAATCTACGAGCAGTACTTC
TRBJ1-5,TRBV4-2,-,few,CASSQPRERAQHF,TGTGCCAGCAGCCAACCCAGGGAGCGGGCCCAGCATTTT
TRBJ2-7,TRBV6-5,-,-,CASSYPGTYEQYF,TGTGCCAGCAGTTACCCAGGGACTTACGAGCAGTACTTC
TRBJ1-3,TRBV9,-,-,CASSPQGGDSSGNTIYF,TGTGCCAGCAGCCCCCAGGGCGGGGACTCTTCTGGAAACACCATATATTTT
TRBJ2-3,TRBV6-5,TRBD2,-,CASSYGRGATDTQYF,TGTGCCAGCAGTTACGGGCGGGGGGCCACAGATACGCAGTATTTT
TRBJ1-2,TRBV4-1,-,-,CASSQEAREVHGYTF,TGCGCCAGCAGCCAAGAAGCCAGGGAGGTCCATGGCTACACCTTC
TRBJ2-3,TRBV4-2,-,-,CASSQEASRTDTQYF,TGTGCCAGCAGCCAAGAAGCCTCTCGCACAGATACGCAGTATTTT
TRBJ1-5,TRBV2,-,-,CASSEFSGSNQPQHF,TGTGCCAGCAGTGAATTTTCGGGTAGCAATCAGCCCCAGCATTTT
TRBJ1-1,TRBV7-9,-,-,CASSLGYRLNTEAFF,TGTGCCAGCAGCTTAGGCTACAGGCTGAACACTGAAGCTTTCTTT
TRBJ2-7,TRBV30,-,once,CAWSVGVSYEQYF,TGTGCCTGGAGTGTGGGGGTCTCCTACGAGCAGTACTTC
TRBJ2-7,TRBV14,-,-,CASSQDLTSGTYEQYF,TGTGCCAGCAGCCAAGATCTGACCAGCGGGACATACGAGCAGTACTTC
TRBJ2-5,TRBV11-3,-,-,CASSLRRGSETQYF,TGTGCCAGCAGCTTACGCCGGGGGTCGGAGACCCAGTACTTC
TRBJ1-2,TRBV5-1,-,-,CASRAPGRKDYTF,TGCGCCAGCAGGGCCCCGGGACGAAAGGACTACACCTTC
TRBJ2-7,TRBV4-1,TRBD2,-,CASSQDWGGYYEQYF,TGCGCCAGCAGCCAAGATTGGGGGGGATACTACGAGCAGTACTTC